This T cell receptor (beta chain) was recorded in a study of Graves' ophthalmopathy and Graves' hyperthyroidism. The authors amplified TCR beta CDR3 regions, and they did so from RNA transcripts for repertoire sequencing. Amplification began with first-round RT-PCR using HTBI primers, then second-round multiplex PCR was performed. TCRdb reprocessed the multiplex PCR reads with MiXCR, giving one entry per CDR3 protein. Found here are 500,000 to 700,000 distinct CDR3 sequences, about 20% of them singletons; the top ten hold more than 5.5%. Trimming took 5 bases from V and 9 from J; bases not matched to a gene: 16. CDR1 MNHNS and CDR2 SASEGT come from the germline V gene. The CDR3 runs to 16 residues.

The TCR originated in a woman aged 18-29 years with stable Graves' hyperthyroidism. Some clones in this sample may be carry-over from other donors' samples. Sequenced input: peripheral blood. This chain joins TRBV6-1 and TRBJ1-5; 7 nucleotides align to TRBD1. DNA for the CDR3: TGTGCCAGCAGTCAGATCGGACAGGCATCCGCATCGCCCCAGCATTTT. Translated, it gives CASSQIGQASASPQHF.